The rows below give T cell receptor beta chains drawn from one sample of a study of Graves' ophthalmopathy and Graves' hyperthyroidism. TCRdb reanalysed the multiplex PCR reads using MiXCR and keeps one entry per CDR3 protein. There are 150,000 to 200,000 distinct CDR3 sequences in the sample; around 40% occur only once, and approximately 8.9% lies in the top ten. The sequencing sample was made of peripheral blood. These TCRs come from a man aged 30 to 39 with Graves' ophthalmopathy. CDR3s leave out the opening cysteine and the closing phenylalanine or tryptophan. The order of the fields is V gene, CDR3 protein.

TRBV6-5 ASSSLRVRFYEQY
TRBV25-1 ASSEVGSVNEQY
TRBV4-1 ASSVLAGVRKAVPETQY
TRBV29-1 SVAKGVGTGELF
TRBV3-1 ASSQPEQGREYEQY
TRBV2 ASRQDGNSPLH
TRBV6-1 ASSDRVRGQETQY
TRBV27 ASSPDGSGQPQH
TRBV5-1 ASSATDREETQY
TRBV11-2 ASSLSSGAGIYGYT
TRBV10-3 AISESPGLSSYEQY
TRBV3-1 ASSPGTRGYT
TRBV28 ASSSLGQGQETQY
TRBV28 ASSLQGPSAF
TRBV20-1 SAVPGRSSYEQY
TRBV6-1 ASSGRQGAVQPQH
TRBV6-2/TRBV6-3 ASSGDYEQY
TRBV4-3 ASSQYETYEQY
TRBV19 ASSEVANYLIYEQY
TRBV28 ASSFSRGLVSLSSYEQY
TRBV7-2 ASSLAGHGYEQY
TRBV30 AYRDTNTEAF
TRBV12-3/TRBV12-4 ASSPTSSAHEQY
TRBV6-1 ASSDTGEQY
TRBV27 ASSRTGLAGVPSELF
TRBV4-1 ASSFEGKRQETQY
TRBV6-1 ASRNDRSLNYGYT